The next 30 T cell receptor beta chains were all read from a single sample in a study of T cells in Graves' hyperthyroidism and ophthalmopathy. Amplified TCR beta CDR3 regions came from RNA transcripts. First-round RT-PCR of the TCR CDR3 relied on the HTBI primer set. MiXCR, applied by TCRdb to the multiplex PCR reads, yields one record per CDR3 protein. The table has some 300,000 distinct CDR3 sequences, roughly 19% seen once. Sequences were obtained from blood. The source of these receptors is a man aged 50-60 years with Graves' ophthalmopathy.

This clonotype was found a few times. Being one base from a much bigger clone, this may be a read error. The chain carries TRBV11-3 and TRBJ2-7, with TRBD1 matching over 7 bases. The V and J ends lost 5 bases and 2 bases, in that order; junction bases with no gene match: 6. The CDR3 loop spans 14 amino acids. Germline V gene sequence: CDR1 SGHNT, CDR2 YENEEA. The DNA for the CDR3 is TGTGCCAGCAGCATGGGGACAGCCCCCTACGAGCAGTACTTC. As protein: CASSMGTAPYEQYF. Filled out from reference TRBV11-3 and TRBJ2-7, the complete variable domain reads EAGVVQSPRYKIIEKKQPVAFWCNPISGHNTLYWYLQNLGQGPELLIRYENEEAVDDSQLPKDRFSAERLKGVDSTLKIQPAELGDSAVYLCASSMGTAPYEQYFGPGTRLTVT.

A few counts support this clonotype. The J gene is TRBJ2-4, the V gene TRBV5-1; 7 bases line up with TRBD1. The V gene end was trimmed by 1 base and the J gene end by 0 bases; junction bases not matched to a gene: 7. The CDR3 has 17 residues. Germline loops: CDR1 SGHRS, CDR2 YFSETQ. The CDR3 protein is CASSLRDSPLAKNIQYF. In nucleotides, the CDR3 is TGCGCCAGCAGCTTGAGGGACAGCCCTCTAGCCAAAAACATTCAGTACTTC.

Notes on this clonotype: A much larger clone differs by one base, so this may be a read error. The chain links TRBV3-1 to TRBJ2-3, with 9 bases fitting TRBD2. V dropped 2 bases and J dropped 4; count of bases not matched to a gene: 4. The CDR3 has 15 residues. Germline CDR1 reads LGHDT; CDR2 reads YNNKEL (reference sequence). CDR3 loop: CASSQTGGRADTQYF. The CDR3 DNA sequence: TGTGCCAGCAGCCAAACTGGCGGGAGGGCAGATACGCAGTATTTT.

This clonotype occurred many times. The V gene is TRBV13, the J gene TRBJ2-7; D not resolved. In germline, CDR1 is PRHDT, CDR2 FYEKMQ (reference sequence). The CDR3 totals 12 residues. V was pared by 4 bases and J by 1 base, with 5 bases between. The CDR3, as DNA: TGTGCCAGCAGCTCTCTTTCCTACGAGCAGTACTTC. As protein: CASSSLSYEQYF.

This clonotype has only a few counts. V and J are TRBV19 and TRBJ1-1; a weak D match, TRBD1 (5 bases). Trimming pared 7 bases from V and 0 bases from J, leaving 18 bases between. This CDR3 contains 16 residues. The germline gives CDR1 LNHDA, CDR2 SQIVND (reference sequence). The CDR3 DNA reads as TGTGCCAGTAAAGCCCCCCGGGACCCTTTGAACACTGAAGCTTTCTTT. Translation: CASKAPRDPLNTEAFF.

There are a few counts of this clonotype. The chain links TRBV9 to TRBJ1-1; no reliable D call. Trimming left V 0 bases short and J 3 bases short, with 9 bases between. Germline assignment: CDR1 SGDLS and CDR2 YYNGEE. The CDR3 consists of 14 residues. CDR3 protein: CASSVGPPYTEAFF. CDR3 DNA sequence: TGTGCCAGCAGCGTAGGACCGCCTTACACTGAAGCTTTCTTT.

This clonotype was counted at least ten times. The rearrangement uses TRBV3-1 and TRBJ2-3, with D uncertain. V was cut by 0 bases and J by 0 bases, with 4 bases left in between. There are 14 residues in the CDR3. CDR1 is LGHDT and CDR2 is YNNKEL in the germline V gene (reference sequence). CDR3 in amino acids: CASSQDVSTDTQYF. As DNA, the CDR3 is TGTGCCAGCAGCCAAGATGTTAGCACAGATACGCAGTATTTT.

This clonotype was seen only a few times. The chain links TRBV15 to TRBJ2-7; 7 nucleotides match TRBD2. From germline, CDR1 is LNHNV and CDR2 YYDKDF (reference sequence). The CDR3 is 17 residues long. The V segment lost 0 bases and the J segment 6 bases; nucleotides outside the gene matches: 14. This chain's CDR3 is CATSRDGLRDYLSEQYF. CDR3 DNA sequence: TGTGCCACCAGCAGAGATGGTTTGAGGGACTACCTCTCCGAGCAGTACTTC.

This rearrangement joins TRBV7-8 to TRBJ1-2; D might be TRBD1 (5 bases). Germline V gives CDR1 SGHVS, CDR2 FQNEAQ. The CDR3 sequence is 15 residues long. The ends were cut back, 5 bases at V and 5 bases at J, with 18 bases in the middle. The DNA for the CDR3 is TGTGCCAGCAGCCCAACACGGGGCAACCTATATGGCTACACCTTC. It yields the protein CASSPTRGNLYGYTF. The whole variable domain, remainder taken from reference TRBV7-8 and TRBJ1-2, is GAGVSQSPRYKVAKRGQDVALRCDPISGHVSLFWYQQALGQGPEFLTYFQNEAQLDKSGLPSDRFFAERPEGSVSTLKIQRTQQEDSAVYLCASSPTRGNLYGYTFGSGTRLTVV.

This clonotype was detected only a few times. The gene calls are TRBV6-1 and TRBJ2-2; D is perhaps TRBD1 (6 bases). CDR3 length: 18 amino acids. The ends were cut back, 6 bases at V and 0 bases at J, with 20 bases in the middle. The germline CDR1 and CDR2 sequences are MNHNS and SASEGT. DNA of the CDR3: TGTGCCAGCAGCAGGACAGCCCTACTATACTCGAACACCGGGGAGCTGTTTTTT. Translating gives CASSRTALLYSNTGELFF.

The chain is built from TRBV11-2 and TRBJ2-7; the D is unclear. V was clipped by 5 bases and J by 10 bases, with 21 bases between them. Germline CDR1 SGHAT, CDR2 FQNNGV. The CDR3 loop spans 14 amino acids. The CDR3 DNA reads TGTGCCAGCAGCGATGACCACTTCCGGGCCGAACAGTACTTC. It is translated as CASSDDHFRAEQYF.

This clonotype was observed at least ten times. The chain employs TRBV5-1 and TRBJ2-1; the match to TRBD2 covers 8 bases. The CDR3 has 15 residues. Germline CDR1 is SGHRS and CDR2 is YFSETQ. Losses at the gene ends were 0 bases for V and 6 bases for J; bases not matched to a gene: 5. The CDR3 protein is CASSLALAALNEQFF. CDR3 in DNA: TGCGCCAGCAGCTTGGCACTAGCGGCTCTCAATGAGCAGTTCTTC. The variable domain in full, with the rest retrieved from reference TRBV5-1 and TRBJ2-1, is KAGVTQTPRYLIKTRGQQVTLSCSPISGHRSVSWYQQTPGQGLQFLFEYFSETQRNKGNFPGRFSGRQFSNSRSEMNVSTLELGDSALYLCASSLALAALNEQFFGPGTRLTVL.

This clonotype has a handful of counts. The chain is built from TRBV20-1 and TRBJ2-5, with D possibly being TRBD1 (6 bases). The germline CDR1 and CDR2 sequences are DFQATT and SNEGSKA (reference sequence). The CDR3 is 12 amino acids. Trimming pared 2 bases from V and 5 bases from J, leaving 9 bases between. CDR3 in amino acids: CSARPQGETQYF. The DNA for the CDR3 is TGCAGTGCTAGACCGCAGGGGGAGACCCAGTACTTC.

The CDR3 DNA sequence: TGTGCCAGCAGTTCCCTGCAGGACAATGAGCAGTTCTTC. Residues: CASSSLQDNEQFF. The chain couples TRBV6-1 to TRBJ2-1, with D hard to call. V lost 5 bases and J lost 5, with 10 bases in between. Germline V CDR1 and CDR2: MNHNS, SASEGT. This CDR3 region has 13 residues.

V and J are TRBV5-1 and TRBJ2-5; D is tentatively TRBD1 or TRBD2 (5 bases each). There are 14 residues in the CDR3. CDR1 SGHRS and CDR2 YFSETQ come from the germline V gene. V lost 3 bases and J 5 bases, leaving 14 bases between the germline ends. This CDR3 is CASSSPGPRETQYF. The CDR3 DNA follows: TGCGCCAGCAGCTCTCCGGGACCAAGGGAGACCCAGTACTTC.

The chain has TRBV28 and TRBJ2-3; D uncertain. Germline loops: CDR1 MDHEN, CDR2 SYDVKM. The CDR3 sequence is 13 residues long. V shed 4 bases and J shed 4 bases, with 9 bases lying between them. The CDR3 nucleotides are TGTGCCAGCAGTTCCTTGACCCCAGATACGCAGTATTTT. This codes for CASSSLTPDTQYF.

The V gene is TRBV4-1, the J gene TRBJ1-5; D perhaps matches TRBD1 (6 bases). Germline V gives CDR1 MGHRA, CDR2 YSYEKL. This CDR3 is 15 amino acids long. V gave up 5 bases and J gave up 7 bases, with 18 bases separating them. The CDR3 loop is CASSLGQGEDQPQHF. The DNA of the CDR3 is TGCGCCAGCAGCTTGGGACAAGGAGAGGACCAGCCCCAGCATTTT.

The sample holds a few counts of this clonotype. V gene TRBV6-2 or TRBV6-3 combines with J gene TRBJ2-2; D assignment may be TRBD1 or TRBD2 (5 bases each). CDR1 is MNHEY, CDR2 SVGEGT, per germline. CDR3 size: 16 residues. V lost 6 bases, J lost 6 bases, and 20 bases lay in between. CDR3 region: CASRAQGGPKPGELFF. The DNA of the CDR3 is TGTGCCAGCAGGGCTCAGGGCGGGCCGAAGCCCGGGGAGCTGTTTTTT.

There are many counts of this clonotype. The chain combines TRBV5-6 with TRBJ2-3; the D is unclear. The germline V and J ends were trimmed by 4 bases and 2 bases, with 20 bases remaining between them. The CDR3 has 17 residues. Per the germline V gene, CDR1 is SGHDT and CDR2 is YYEEEE. CDR3: CASSRANRQASTDTQYF. The DNA for the CDR3 is TGTGCCAGCAGCCGGGCAAACCGCCAGGCATCCACAGATACGCAGTATTTT.

The chain has TRBV20-1 and TRBJ1-1; D gene uncertain. Trimming removed 4 bases from V and 3 bases from J, with 18 bases in between. CDR3 length: 15 residues. CDR1 is DFQATT and CDR2 is SNEGSKA in the germline V gene (reference sequence). CDR3 sequence reads: CSAINWARRDTEAFF. As DNA, the CDR3 is TGCAGTGCTATTAATTGGGCCAGGCGGGACACTGAAGCTTTCTTT.

V gene TRBV6-4 combines with J gene TRBJ1-1; TRBD1 matches 7 bases. CDR1 is MRHNA, CDR2 SNTAGT, per germline. V was pared by 6 bases and J by 0 bases, with 4 bases of the junction left unmatched. This CDR3 has 14 amino acids. The CDR3, as DNA: TGTGCCAGCAGGCGACAGGGAGTGAACACTGAAGCTTTCTTT. Translated, it gives CASRRQGVNTEAFF.

The rearrangement links TRBV5-1 to TRBJ2-1, with 10 bases fitting TRBD1. The CDR3 totals 16 residues. V dropped 5 bases and J dropped 6; count of bases not matched to a gene: 11. CDR1 is SGHRS and CDR2 is YFSETQ in the germline V gene. DNA of the CDR3: TGCGCCAGCAGGGGGTCTACCGGGACAGGGGTCAATGAGCAGTTCTTC. This gives the protein CASRGSTGTGVNEQFF.

This clonotype was observed at least ten times. The chain combines TRBV7-9 with TRBJ2-7, with D perhaps TRBD1 or TRBD2 (5 bases each). The V end lost 2 bases, the J end lost 4 bases, and 12 bases lay between the germline ends. Looked up from germline, CDR1 is SEHNR and CDR2 is FQNEAQ (reference sequence). This CDR3 comprises 14 residues. CDR3 in amino acids: CASSLLGTAYEQYF. DNA for the CDR3: TGTGCCAGCAGCTTACTAGGGACCGCATACGAGCAGTACTTC.

This clonotype has more than one count but fewer than ten. The V gene is TRBV5-4, the J gene TRBJ1-6; tentative D call: TRBD1 (6 bases). Germline V gene lookup returns CDR1 SGHNT and CDR2 YYREEE (reference sequence). Deletions cut 4 bases from V and 6 bases from J, with 17 bases between. The CDR3 sequence is 16 residues long. DNA of the CDR3: TGTGCCAGCAGCCCCCGTTCGGGGGGCCTTAATTCACCCCTCCACTTT. Protein product: CASSPRSGGLNSPLHF.

This clonotype appeared a few times. This chain links TRBV10-3 with TRBJ2-7; the D is unclear. Trimming removed 4 bases from V and 6 bases from J, with 7 bases in between. CDR3 size: 11 residues. CDR1 ENHRY and CDR2 SYGVKD come from the germline V gene. CDR3 DNA sequence: TGTGCCATCAGTGCTCAGCGCGAGCAGTACTTC. Translated: CAISAQREQYF.

This clonotype came up a few times. The chain recombines TRBV3-1 with TRBJ2-5, with 14 bases matching TRBD2. V dropped 6 bases and J dropped 4; count of bases not matched to a gene: 4. This CDR3 is built from 15 residues. Germline loops: CDR1 LGHDT, CDR2 YNNKEL (reference sequence). DNA for the CDR3: TGTGCCAGCAGTCCGACTAGCGGGAGGGTAGAGACCCAGTACTTC. Amino acids: CASSPTSGRVETQYF.

This clonotype was recorded a few times. The J gene is TRBJ2-1, the V gene TRBV5-5, with TRBD2 matching over 7 bases. Germline lookup yields CDR1 SGHKS and CDR2 YYEKEE (reference sequence). The CDR3 consists of 16 residues. V dropped 4 bases and J dropped 0; count of bases not matched to a gene: 7. The CDR3 DNA follows: TGTGCCAGCAGCCATTCTAGCGGCTACTCCTACAATGAGCAGTTCTTC. Its translation is CASSHSSGYSYNEQFF.

Here the CDR3 DNA reads TGTGCCAGCAGTGGCCTAAAGGGGGGAAAACTGTTTTTT. Its protein is CASSGLKGGKLFF. The genes are TRBV6-2 or TRBV6-3 and TRBJ1-4; tentative D call: TRBD1 (6 bases). Germline CDR1 reads MNHEY; CDR2 reads SVGEGT. The CDR3 has 13 amino acids. The ends were cut back, 5 bases at V and 10 bases at J, with 14 bases in the middle.

In its sample, this clonotype was seen a few times. J is TRBJ2-7 and V is TRBV4-1; D is uncertain. The germline CDR1 and CDR2 sequences are MGHRA and YSYEKL. V was cut by 0 bases and J by 4 bases, with 10 bases left in between. This CDR3 comprises 14 residues. CDR3 sequence reads: CASSQDSPGYEQYF. CDR3 sequence (DNA): TGCGCCAGCAGCCAAGATTCCCCGGGTTACGAGCAGTACTTC.

This chain connects TRBV19 to TRBJ2-7; D remains ambiguous. Trimming stripped 10 bases from V and 6 bases from J, with 19 bases between. Germline lookup yields CDR1 LNHDA and CDR2 SQIVND (reference sequence). CDR3 length equals 13 residues. CDR3 DNA sequence: TGTGCCACTACCGGGCCCGGAAAGGGCGAGCAGTACTTC. Protein: CATTGPGKGEQYF.